This TCR beta chain was identified during a study of human T cells and chemical hapten exposure. Study conclusions and caveats: TCRs at a frequency above 1 in 1000 stayed unchanged with DPC sensitization.

CDR1 DFQATT and CDR2 SNEGSKA come from the germline V gene (reference sequence). V gave up 4 bases and J gave up 6 bases; unmatched junction bases: 4. The CDR3 is 13 residues long. Specified time point: patch test 1, 2 weeks after DPC sensitization. Treatment reported: therapeutic diphenylcyclopropenone sensitization with weekly scalp DPC. Methods used by the authors: Ranging from about 20,000 to 690,600, TCR counts per sample had a median value of roughly 96,000. TCRdb re-derived calls from the RACE reads in MiXCR, one entry per CDR3 protein. It is TCRdb's table, rather than the study itself, that gives the V and J calls and clone size. There are about 380,000 distinct CDR3 sequences in the sample; around 5% occur only once, and 2% to 2.5% lies in the top ten. A single count supports this clonotype. What it binds is unknown.

The genes are TRBV20-1 and TRBJ1-5, with 9 bases lining up with TRBD1. The specimen was whole blood, collected in connection with sensitization to the hapten diphenylcyclopropenone (DPC). This clonotype originated in a woman aged 50 to 65 with alopecia areata. Some clones in this sample may be carry-over from other donors' samples. The CDR3 sequence is CSATGTGPQPQHF. The CDR3 region has the DNA TGCAGTGCTACTGGGACAGGGCCTCAGCCCCAGCATTTT.